Included here is one T cell receptor (beta chain) sequence, with context. Germline trimming cut 1 base from V and 7 bases from J; bases unmatched to any gene: 6. CDR3 length: 15 residues. Germline lookup yields CDR1 MRHNA and CDR2 SNTAGT. Here immunoSEQ multiplex PCR was the method, and the copy in TCRdb shows in-frame clones only, minus some. The sample yields some 200,000 clones, approximately 95% seen once. These data belong to a study of control samples from healthy donors and cancer patients. Sequenced sample: blood. The sequence derives from a man younger than 35 in good health. The V and J genes are TRBV6-4 and TRBJ2-1; 8 bases agree with TRBD2. Here the CDR3 DNA reads TGTGCCAGCAGTGACTTCTCCGGGACTAGTAATGAGCAGTTCTTC. Translating gives CASSDFSGTSNEQFF.